This passage covers 31 T cell receptor beta chains from one sample sequenced in a study of blood T cell repertoires in COVID-19. TCRdb keeps only in-frame clones here, not all; method: immunoSEQ multiplex PCR. Here the sample spans about half a million clones, approximately 85% being singletons. The sequenced sample consisted of peripheral blood. These receptors came from a human donor in a cohort sampled during active COVID-19.

This chain connects TRBV6-5 to TRBJ1-5; D might be TRBD1 (6 bases). Trimming stripped 6 bases from V and 4 bases from J, with 13 bases between. In germline, CDR1 is MNHEY, CDR2 SVGAGI. The CDR3 totals 14 residues. CDR3 sequence (DNA): TGTGCCAGCAGCCAGGGGATAGGGAATCAGCCCCAGCATTTT. It codes for CASSQGIGNQPQHF.

The rearrangement joins TRBV7-8 to TRBJ1-1, with TRBD1 matching over 8 bases. The CDR3 has 16 amino acids. CDR1 and CDR2 (germline): SGHVS, FQNEAQ. V lost 1 base to trimming and J lost 3 bases; unmatched junction nucleotides: 7. DNA for the CDR3: TGTGCCAGCAGCTTAGTTGGCAGGGGGCGTCACACTGAAGCTTTCTTT. This sequence encodes CASSLVGRGRHTEAFF.

This CDR3 reads CASSLDPPLGQGGNTEAFF. The DNA of the CDR3 is TGTGCCAGCAGCTTAGACCCCCCTTTAGGACAGGGGGGGAACACTGAAGCTTTCTTT. This chain joins TRBV7-3 and TRBJ1-1; TRBD1 agrees at 10 bases. This CDR3 is 19 amino acids long. V was pared by 2 bases and J by 1 base, with 13 bases of the junction left unmatched. CDR1 SGHTA and CDR2 FQGTGA come from the germline V gene.

The J gene is TRBJ2-7, the V gene TRBV6-5; D is perhaps TRBD2 (5 bases). The CDR3 is 12 amino acids. V lost 10 bases and J lost 0, with 10 bases in between. From germline, CDR1 is MNHEY and CDR2 SVGAGI. CDR3 bases: TGTGCCACCCTTAGCGCCTCCTACGAGCAGTACTTC. Protein sequence: CATLSASYEQYF.

This clone came up once. The chain employs TRBV30 and TRBJ1-6, with D possibly being TRBD1 (5 bases). Between the trimmed V and J ends, which lost 1 base and 8 bases, there was a span of 18 bases. Germline V gene sequence: CDR1 GTSNPN, CDR2 SVGIG (reference sequence). The CDR3 loop spans 16 amino acids. For the CDR3, the DNA is TGTGCCTGGAGTGAAGGCATGGGGCAGGGATATTCACCCCTCCACTTT. Its protein is CAWSEGMGQGYSPLHF.

The chain recombines TRBV12-3 or TRBV12-4 with TRBJ1-2, with 7 bases lining up with TRBD1. The V segment lost 8 bases and the J segment 7 bases; nucleotides outside the gene matches: 7. This CDR3 is 12 amino acids long. This CDR3 reads CASGQGGLGYTF. In DNA, the CDR3 is TGTGCCAGCGGGCAAGGGGGCCTTGGCTACACCTTC.

The CDR3 loop is CASSWEMGAGGELFF. The CDR3 bases are TGTGCCAGCAGCTGGGAAATGGGAGCGGGCGGGGAGCTGTTTTTT. The rearrangement uses TRBV2 and TRBJ2-2; possible D gene TRBD2, 6 bases. V dropped 6 bases and J dropped 7 bases, with 18 bases sitting between them. The germline gives CDR1 SNHLY, CDR2 FYNNEI. This CDR3 is 15 amino acids long. Together with reference TRBV2 and TRBJ2-2, the CDR3 gives the full variable domain: EPEVTQTPSHQVTQMGQEVILRCVPISNHLYFYWYRQILGQKVEFLVSFYNNEISEKSEIFDDQFSVERPDGSNFTLKIRSTKLEDSAMYFCASSWEMGAGGELFFGEGSRLTVL.

This clone showed up just once. Other DNA sequences in the sample encode the same CDR3. The chain is built from TRBV30 and TRBJ1-5, with D unresolved. The CDR3 sequence is 14 residues long. Deletions cut 0 bases from V and 1 base from J, with 7 bases between. CDR1 and CDR2 from the germline V gene are GTSNPN and SVGIG (reference sequence). CDR3 DNA sequence: TGTGCCTGGAGTGTGGGCTTAAGCAATCAGCCCCAGCATTTT. This gives the protein CAWSVGLSNQPQHF.

The rearrangement joins TRBV7-2 to TRBJ1-6, with D possibly being TRBD1 (5 bases). Trimming left V 4 bases short and J 11 bases short, with 15 bases between. This CDR3 contains 14 residues. Germline lookup yields CDR1 SGHTA and CDR2 FQGNSA. CDR3 residues: CASSSLPQGTPLHF. CDR3 bases: TGTGCCAGCAGCTCCCTTCCCCAGGGCACACCCCTCCACTTT.

This chain's CDR3 is CASSTPTGGPYEQYF. CDR3 in DNA: TGTGCCAGCAGTACACCGACAGGGGGCCCCTACGAGCAGTACTTC. The chain links TRBV6-5 to TRBJ2-7; 10 bases align to TRBD1. The germline CDR1 and CDR2 sequences are MNHEY and SVGAGI. The CDR3 runs 15 residues. V lost 5 bases to trimming and J lost 2 bases; unmatched junction nucleotides: 6.

This rearrangement joins TRBV3-1 (or the pseudogene TRBV3-2) to TRBJ1-1; D might be TRBD1 (5 bases). The germline CDR1 and CDR2 sequences are LGHDT and YNNKEL (reference sequence). This CDR3 is 13 amino acids long. V was shortened by 7 bases and J by 10 bases, with 19 bases between the two germline ends. The CDR3: CASTAGAGPIAFF. The CDR3 DNA sequence: TGTGCCAGCACCGCCGGGGCGGGGCCTATAGCTTTCTTT.

V gene TRBV11-3 combines with J gene TRBJ2-3, with D possibly being TRBD2 (6 bases). Per germline, CDR1 SGHNT and CDR2 YENEEA. The V end was cut by 9 bases, the J end by 2 bases, with 12 bases between. The CDR3 extends over 13 amino acids. The CDR3 reads CASSREHTDTQYF. The CDR3 DNA reads as TGTGCCAGTTCCCGGGAGCACACAGATACGCAGTATTTT.

The rearrangement links TRBV7-9 to TRBJ2-3; 7 bases map to TRBD1. This CDR3 is 16 amino acids long. Germline V gene lookup returns CDR1 SEHNR and CDR2 FQNEAQ (reference sequence). V was pared by 3 bases and J by 3 bases, with 9 bases of the junction left unmatched. In nucleotides, the CDR3 is TGTGCCAGCAGCTTTACAGGGGCATATGGGACAGATACGCAGTATTTT. Protein product: CASSFTGAYGTDTQYF. Full variable domain (missing parts from reference TRBV7-9 and TRBJ2-3): DTGVSQNPRHKITKRGQNVTFRCDPISEHNRLYWYRQTLGQGPEFLTYFQNEAQLEKSRLLSDRFSAERPKGSFSTLEIQRTEQGDSAMYLCASSFTGAYGTDTQYFGPGTRLTVL.

Many counts were recorded for this clone. V and J are TRBV5-4 and TRBJ2-7; D remains unclear. CDR1 is SGHNT, CDR2 YYREEE, per germline (reference sequence). This CDR3 spans 15 amino acids. Trimming left V 4 bases short and J 2 bases short, with 16 bases between. The CDR3 DNA is TGTGCCAGCAGCGTCATGACATTTGCAACCTACGAGCAGTACTTC. This codes for CASSVMTFATYEQYF.

In the case of this clone: The same CDR3 is also encoded by other DNA sequences in this sample. The rearrangement uses TRBV15 and TRBJ2-7; TRBD2 aligns across 7 bases. V lost 0 bases to trimming and J lost 5 bases; unmatched junction nucleotides: 1. The CDR3 is 13 amino acids. The germline CDR1 and CDR2 sequences are LNHNV and YYDKDF (reference sequence). The CDR3 sequence: CATSRDRGDEQYF. The CDR3 DNA is TGTGCCACCAGCAGAGATCGGGGGGACGAGCAGTACTTC.

The CDR3 protein is CARSANRTSGGRGSGTDTQYF. The CDR3 bases are TGTGCCAGAAGTGCGAATAGGACTAGCGGGGGAAGGGGTTCCGGCACAGATACGCAGTATTTT. The V and J genes are TRBV5-3 and TRBJ2-3, with 13 bases fitting TRBD2. TRBV5-3 is designated an ORF whose function remains uncertain. This CDR3 has 21 residues. Trimming took 5 bases from V and 1 from J; bases not matched to a gene: 19.

The chain employs TRBV14 and TRBJ1-1, with a tentative D call TRBD1 (5 bases). CDR3 size: 13 residues. Germline V lookup: CDR1 SGHDN, CDR2 FVKESK. The ends were cut back, 0 bases at V and 7 bases at J, with 9 bases in the middle. The CDR3 DNA is TGTGCCAGCAGCCAAGAACAGGACGGTGAAGCTTTCTTT. Translated, it gives CASSQEQDGEAFF. The full variable domain, its missing parts supplied by reference TRBV14 and TRBJ1-1, is EAGVTQFPSHSVIEKGQTVTLRCDPISGHDNLYWYRRVMGKEIKFLLHFVKESKQDESGMPNNRFLAERTGGTYSTLKVQPAELEDSGVYFCASSQEQDGEAFFGQGTRLTVV.

The rearrangement joins TRBV29-1 to TRBJ2-3; 8 bases match TRBD2. The CDR3 sequence is 17 residues long. Germline values: CDR1 SQVTM, CDR2 ANQGSEA. The junction had 16 bases not matched to a gene; V was cut back by 4 bases and J by 4 bases. In nucleotides, the CDR3 is TGCAGCGTTGTAACCCAGGGGTGGGCGGGAGGCCCAGATACGCAGTATTTT. Protein: CSVVTQGWAGGPDTQYF.

The V and J genes are TRBV6-5 and TRBJ1-2, with D unclear. Per germline, CDR1 MNHEY and CDR2 SVGAGI. This CDR3 is built from 15 residues. V dropped 0 bases and J dropped 3 bases, with 11 bases sitting between them. The CDR3 DNA reads as TGTGCCAGCAGTTACTCTGAGGAAGCGGACTATGGCTACACCTTC. This codes for CASSYSEEADYGYTF.

The chain employs TRBV5-1 and TRBJ2-3; tentatively, D is TRBD2 (6 bases). This CDR3 region has 14 residues. Germline V lookup: CDR1 SGHRS, CDR2 YFSETQ. V shed 3 bases and J shed 6 bases, with 14 bases lying between them. The DNA for the CDR3 is TGCGCCAGCAGCTCCACTACGGGGGAGGATACGCAGTATTTT. Its protein is CASSSTTGEDTQYF. The entire variable domain, with the rest obtained from reference TRBV5-1 and TRBJ2-3, is as follows: KAGVTQTPRYLIKTRGQQVTLSCSPISGHRSVSWYQQTPGQGLQFLFEYFSETQRNKGNFPGRFSGRQFSNSRSEMNVSTLELGDSALYLCASSSTTGEDTQYFGPGTRLTVL.

This chain connects TRBV19 to TRBJ1-1, with 7 nucleotides matching TRBD1. This CDR3 has 16 amino acids. The trim removed 6 bases at V and 1 base at J, leaving 11 bases unmatched. The germline V gene has CDR1 LNHDA and CDR2 SQIVND (reference sequence). CDR3 sequence reads: CASSYGTVLGNTEAFF. CDR3 DNA: TGTGCCAGTAGCTATGGGACAGTCCTTGGGAACACTGAAGCTTTCTTT.

The chain couples TRBV10-2 to TRBJ1-6; D perhaps matches TRBD1 (5 bases). The CDR3 contains 17 residues. V lost 2 bases, J lost 5 bases, and 16 bases lay in between. CDR1 WSHSY and CDR2 SAAADI come from the germline V gene. CDR3 amino acids: CASSEGGGTRDNSPLHF. The CDR3 DNA reads TGCGCCAGCAGTGAGGGCGGAGGGACTAGGGATAATTCACCCCTCCACTTT.

This clone has only a few counts. CDR3 coding DNA: TGTGCCAGCAGCCTCCAGGGGACCGGGGAGCTGTTTTTT. It translates to CASSLQGTGELFF. The chain employs TRBV3-1 (or the pseudogene TRBV3-2) and TRBJ2-2; D might be TRBD1 (6 bases). Germline CDR1 and CDR2: LGHDT and YNNKEL (reference sequence). The ends were cut back, 4 bases at V and 5 bases at J, with 8 bases in the middle. The CDR3 is made up of 13 amino acids.

This chain connects TRBV27 to TRBJ2-7; 11 bases line up with TRBD1. The trim removed 5 bases at V and 4 bases at J, leaving 10 bases unmatched. The CDR3 runs to 16 residues. Germline V CDR1 and CDR2: MNHEY, SMNVEV (reference sequence). CDR3 sequence (DNA): TGTGCCAGCAGTACGCAATTCCGGGACAGGGGGTACGAGCAGTACTTC. It translates to CASSTQFRDRGYEQYF.

The chain combines TRBV7-3 with TRBJ1-2, with 8 positions matching TRBD1. Germline V gene sequence: CDR1 SGHTA, CDR2 FQGTGA. CDR3 length: 16 amino acids. Trimming at V came to 0 bases and at J to 2 bases, leaving 5 bases not matched to a gene. Here the CDR3 DNA reads TGTGCCAGCAGCTTAACGCGACAGGGGACGAACTATGGCTACACCTTC. Translation: CASSLTRQGTNYGYTF.

The sample holds a few counts of this clone. J is TRBJ1-5 and V is TRBV19, with D possibly being TRBD1 (5 bases). The CDR3 contains 15 residues. The germline CDR1 and CDR2 sequences are LNHDA and SQIVND (reference sequence). V lost 7 bases and J 3 bases, leaving 16 bases between the germline ends. The CDR3 is CASTTGTGVNQPQHF. The CDR3 coding sequence is TGTGCCAGTACAACCGGGACGGGGGTCAATCAGCCCCAGCATTTT.

This sequence joins TRBV28 and TRBJ2-4, with 9 bases matching TRBD1. J lost 0 bases, V lost 2 bases, and 8 bases had no gene match. The CDR3 runs 18 residues. CDR1 MDHEN and CDR2 SYDVKM come from the germline V gene. For the CDR3, the DNA is TGTGCCAGCAGTTTACCGGGACAGGGTCGAGCAGCCAAAAACATTCAGTACTTC. Translating it yields CASSLPGQGRAAKNIQYF.

This clone appeared a single time. This chain uses TRBV7-3 with TRBJ2-2, with TRBD2 matching over 9 bases. Germline V lookup: CDR1 SGHTA, CDR2 FQGTGA. The length of the CDR3 is 17 residues. V shed 1 base and J 4 bases; nucleotides not matched to a gene: 7. The DNA of the CDR3 is TGTGCCAGCAGCTTAAACAGTCTAGCGGGAAGCACCGGGGAGCTGTTTTTT. This translates into CASSLNSLAGSTGELFF.

V is TRBV5-4 and J is TRBJ2-1; 11 positions agree with TRBD2. V dropped 4 bases and J dropped 5; count of bases not matched to a gene: 2. CDR3 length equals 14 residues. Germline CDR1 and CDR2: SGHNT and YYREEE (reference sequence). The CDR3 protein is CASSELAGDNEQFF. In nucleotides, the CDR3 is TGTGCCAGCAGCGAACTAGCGGGAGACAATGAGCAGTTCTTC.

V usage is TRBV18 and J usage is TRBJ2-5; a weak D match, TRBD1 (6 bases). The ends were cut back, 6 bases at V and 0 bases at J, with 14 bases in the middle. Germline V CDR1 and CDR2: KGHSH, LQKENI. The CDR3 extends over 15 amino acids. This CDR3 is CASSSLQGYQETQYF. CDR3 nucleotide sequence: TGTGCCAGCTCGTCCCTTCAGGGGTACCAAGAGACCCAGTACTTC.

This sequence joins TRBV10-2 and TRBJ2-2; 7 bases match TRBD2. V dropped 11 bases and J dropped 7; count of bases not matched to a gene: 22. Germline loops: CDR1 WSHSY, CDR2 SAAADI. The length of the CDR3 is 17 residues. The chain's CDR3 is CAPRGRRAGESVGELFF. In nucleotides, the CDR3 is TGCGCCCCAAGAGGTAGGAGGGCGGGAGAGTCTGTCGGGGAGCTGTTTTTT.